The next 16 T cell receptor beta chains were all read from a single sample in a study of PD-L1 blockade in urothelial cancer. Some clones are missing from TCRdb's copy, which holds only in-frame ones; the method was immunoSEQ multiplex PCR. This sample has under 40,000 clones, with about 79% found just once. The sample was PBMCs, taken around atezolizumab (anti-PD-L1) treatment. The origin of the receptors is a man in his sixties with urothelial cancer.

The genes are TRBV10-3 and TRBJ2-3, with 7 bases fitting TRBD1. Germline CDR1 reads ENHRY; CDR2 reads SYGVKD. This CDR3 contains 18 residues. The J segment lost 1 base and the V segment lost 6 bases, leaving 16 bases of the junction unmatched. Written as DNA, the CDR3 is TGTGCCATCAGACCGAGCGTTTTAATCACAGGGGGCACAGATACGCAGTATTTT. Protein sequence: CAIRPSVLITGGTDTQYF.

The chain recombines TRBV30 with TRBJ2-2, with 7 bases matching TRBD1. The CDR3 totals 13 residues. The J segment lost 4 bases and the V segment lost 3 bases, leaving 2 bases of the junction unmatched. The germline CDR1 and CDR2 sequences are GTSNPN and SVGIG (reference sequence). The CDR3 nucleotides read TGTGCCTGGAGGACAGGGTTCACCGGGGAGCTGTTTTTT. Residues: CAWRTGFTGELFF.

The CDR3 region is CASSLMSQQGTIYF. DNA of the CDR3: TGTGCCAGCAGCTTGATGTCACAACAGGGCACCATATATTTT. The rearrangement uses TRBV5-4 and TRBJ1-3; a weak D match, TRBD1 (6 bases). Germline V gene lookup returns CDR1 SGHNT and CDR2 YYREEE (reference sequence). Deletions cut 1 base from V and 9 bases from J, with 14 bases between. The CDR3 is made up of 14 amino acids.

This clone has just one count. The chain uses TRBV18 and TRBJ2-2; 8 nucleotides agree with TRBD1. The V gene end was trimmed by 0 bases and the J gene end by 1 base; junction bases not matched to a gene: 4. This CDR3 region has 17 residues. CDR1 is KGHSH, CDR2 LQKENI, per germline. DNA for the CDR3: TGTGCCAGCTCACCACCTGACAGGGGATGGAACACCGGGGAGCTGTTTTTT. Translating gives CASSPPDRGWNTGELFF.

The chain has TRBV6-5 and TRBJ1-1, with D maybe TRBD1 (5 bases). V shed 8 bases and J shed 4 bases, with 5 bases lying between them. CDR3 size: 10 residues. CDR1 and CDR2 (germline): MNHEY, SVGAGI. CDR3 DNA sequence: TGTGCCAGCGGGGCCACTGAAGCTTTCTTT. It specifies CASGATEAFF.

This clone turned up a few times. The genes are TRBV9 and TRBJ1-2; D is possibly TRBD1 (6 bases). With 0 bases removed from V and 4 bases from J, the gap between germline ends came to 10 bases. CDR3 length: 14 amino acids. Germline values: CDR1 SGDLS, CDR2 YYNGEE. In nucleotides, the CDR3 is TGTGCCAGCAGCGTAGGGCAGGGGCTCTATGGCTACACCTTC. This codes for CASSVGQGLYGYTF.

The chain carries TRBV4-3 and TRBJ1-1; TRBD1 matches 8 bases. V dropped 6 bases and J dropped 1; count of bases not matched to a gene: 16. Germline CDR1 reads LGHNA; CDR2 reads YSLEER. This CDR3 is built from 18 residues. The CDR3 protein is CASRNEATGGNKNTEAFF. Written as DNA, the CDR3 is TGCGCCAGCAGAAATGAGGCCACAGGGGGGAATAAGAACACTGAAGCTTTCTTT.

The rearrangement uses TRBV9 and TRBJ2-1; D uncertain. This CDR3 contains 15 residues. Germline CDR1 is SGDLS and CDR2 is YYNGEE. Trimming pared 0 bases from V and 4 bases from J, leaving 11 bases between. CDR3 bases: TGTGCCAGCAGCGTAGGTCCCGAACGGTACAATGAGCAGTTCTTC. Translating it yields CASSVGPERYNEQFF.

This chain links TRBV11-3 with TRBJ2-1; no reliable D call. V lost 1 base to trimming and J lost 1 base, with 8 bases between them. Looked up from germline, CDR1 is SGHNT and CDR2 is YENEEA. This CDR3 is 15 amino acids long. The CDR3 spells CASSLARSSYNEQFF. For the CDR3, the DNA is TGTGCCAGCAGCTTAGCTAGAAGTTCCTACAATGAGCAGTTCTTC.

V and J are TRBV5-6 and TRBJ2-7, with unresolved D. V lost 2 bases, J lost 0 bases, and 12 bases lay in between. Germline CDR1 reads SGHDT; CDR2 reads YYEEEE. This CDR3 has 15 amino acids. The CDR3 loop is CASSLPETSSYEQYF. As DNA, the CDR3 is TGTGCCAGCAGCTTACCGGAGACCAGCTCCTACGAGCAGTACTTC.

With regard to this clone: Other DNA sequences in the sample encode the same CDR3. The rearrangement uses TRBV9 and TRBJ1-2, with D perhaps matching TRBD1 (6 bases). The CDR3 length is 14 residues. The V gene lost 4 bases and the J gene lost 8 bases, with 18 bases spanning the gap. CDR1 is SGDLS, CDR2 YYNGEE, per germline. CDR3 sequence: CASSPRGQSGGYTF. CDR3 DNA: TGTGCCAGCAGCCCCCGTGGACAGTCAGGCGGCTACACCTTC.

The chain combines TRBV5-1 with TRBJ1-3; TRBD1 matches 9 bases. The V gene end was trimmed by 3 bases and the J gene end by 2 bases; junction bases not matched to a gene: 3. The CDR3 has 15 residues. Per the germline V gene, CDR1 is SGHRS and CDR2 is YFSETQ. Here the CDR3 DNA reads TGCGCCAGCAGCTCTAGACAGGGGGCTGGAAACACCATATATTTT. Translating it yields CASSSRQGAGNTIYF.

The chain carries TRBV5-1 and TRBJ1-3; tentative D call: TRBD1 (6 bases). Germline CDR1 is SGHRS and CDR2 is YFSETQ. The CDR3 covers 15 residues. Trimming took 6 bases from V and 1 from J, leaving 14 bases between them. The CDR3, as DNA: TGCGCCAGCACCCCACAGGGCCTTTCTGGAAACACCATATATTTT. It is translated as CASTPQGLSGNTIYF.

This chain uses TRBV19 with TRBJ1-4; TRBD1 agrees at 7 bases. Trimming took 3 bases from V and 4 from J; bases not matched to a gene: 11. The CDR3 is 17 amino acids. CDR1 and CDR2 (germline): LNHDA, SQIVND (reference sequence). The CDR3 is CASSIGQASLLNEKLFF. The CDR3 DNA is TGTGCCAGTAGTATCGGACAGGCCTCACTTCTTAATGAAAAACTGTTTTTT.

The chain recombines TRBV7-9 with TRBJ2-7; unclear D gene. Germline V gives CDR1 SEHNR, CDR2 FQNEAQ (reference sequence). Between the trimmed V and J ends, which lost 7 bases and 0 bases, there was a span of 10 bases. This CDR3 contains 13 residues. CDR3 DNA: TGTGCCAGCAAGACTCCTGGCTCCTACGAGCAGTACTTC. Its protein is CASKTPGSYEQYF.

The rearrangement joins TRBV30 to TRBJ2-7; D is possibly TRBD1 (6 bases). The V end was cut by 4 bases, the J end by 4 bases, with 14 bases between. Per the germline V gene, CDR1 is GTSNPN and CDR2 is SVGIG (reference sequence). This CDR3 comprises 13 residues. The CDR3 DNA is TGTGCCTGGACCGGGACAAGGGGATACGAGCAGTACTTC. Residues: CAWTGTRGYEQYF.